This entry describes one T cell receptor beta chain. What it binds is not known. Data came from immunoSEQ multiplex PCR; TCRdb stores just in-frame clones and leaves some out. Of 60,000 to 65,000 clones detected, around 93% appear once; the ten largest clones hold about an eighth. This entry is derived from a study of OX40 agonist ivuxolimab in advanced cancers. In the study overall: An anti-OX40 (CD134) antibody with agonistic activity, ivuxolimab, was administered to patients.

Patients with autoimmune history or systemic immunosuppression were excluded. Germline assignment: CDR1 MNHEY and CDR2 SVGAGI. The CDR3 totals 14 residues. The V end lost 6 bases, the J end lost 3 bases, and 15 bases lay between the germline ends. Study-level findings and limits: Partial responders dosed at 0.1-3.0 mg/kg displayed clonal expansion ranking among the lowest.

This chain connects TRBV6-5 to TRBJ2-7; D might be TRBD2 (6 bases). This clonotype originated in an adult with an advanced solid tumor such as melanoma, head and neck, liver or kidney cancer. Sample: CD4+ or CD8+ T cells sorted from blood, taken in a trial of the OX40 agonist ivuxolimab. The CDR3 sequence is CASRIAGTHYEQYF. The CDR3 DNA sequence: TGTGCCAGCAGGATAGCCGGGACTCACTACGAGCAGTACTTC.